This T cell receptor (beta chain) was recorded in a study of cytomegalovirus exposure and HLA in healthy donors. This CDR3 spans 15 amino acids. Losses at the gene ends were 1 base for V and 0 bases for J; bases not matched to a gene: 2. Germline CDR1 and CDR2: SGHTA and FQGNSA. This clone has a handful of counts. PCR employed 60 Vbeta and 13 Jbeta primers. Here immunoSEQ multiplex PCR was the method, and the copy in TCRdb shows in-frame clones only, minus some. The repertoire holds 120,000 or so clones, with around 73% as singletons. Material: PBMCs. This receptor was identified in a woman aged 40 to 55 in good health and CMV-seropositive. The chain recombines TRBV7-2 with TRBJ1-1; 7 bases fit TRBD1. DNA for the CDR3: TGTGCCAGCAGCTTAGGGACAGGTCTGAACACTGAAGCTTTCTTT. Protein sequence: CASSLGTGLNTEAFF.